Sequencing of this T cell receptor beta chain was carried out in a study of T cells in Graves' hyperthyroidism and ophthalmopathy. This clonotype has just a few counts. Amplified TCR beta CDR3 regions came from RNA transcripts. The TCR CDR3 first-round RT-PCR relied on the HTBI primer set. In TCRdb, the multiplex PCR reads were re-called with MiXCR into one record per CDR3 protein. The sample carries about 200,000 distinct CDR3 sequences, around 20% recorded once. CDR1 is SGHAT and CDR2 is FQNNGV in the germline V gene. The CDR3 consists of 17 residues. The V gene end was trimmed by 5 bases and the J gene end by 6 bases; junction bases not matched to a gene: 13.

Specimen: blood. The chain joins TRBV11-2 to TRBJ2-3; 11 bases map to TRBD2. The clonotype comes from a man between 35 and 55 years old with Graves' hyperthyroidism. This chain's CDR3 is CASSTLAGGLSSDTQYF. In DNA, the CDR3 is TGTGCCAGCAGCACCCTAGCGGGGGGCCTGTCGTCGGATACGCAGTATTTT.